This TCR beta chain came from a study of siplizumab effects on memory and regulatory T cells. CDR3 size: 16 residues. Using immunoSEQ multiplex PCR, the repertoire was profiled, and TCRdb retains in-frame clones only, with some absent. The sample has nearly 85,000 clones; approximately 86% are singletons. Findings and limits, study-wide: Alloreactive sequences traceable to unstimulated CD4+ memory cells declined significantly under siplizumab. Tregs proliferating in siplizumab cultures lacked confirmation of their suppressive function.

Comments on this clone: Its antigen is not known.

This chain joins TRBV21-1 and TRBJ2-7; TRBD1, as called in the table, went unchecked against the DNA. TRBV21-1 has pseudogene status. The receptor was isolated from a human donor in good health. The sequenced material came from Tregs sorted from blood. The CDR3 sequence is CASSRNRQGASYEQYF. In nucleotides, the CDR3 is TGTGCCAGCAGCCGAAACCGACAGGGGGCTTCCTACGAGCAGTACTTC.